This passage covers 6 T cell receptor beta chains from one sample sequenced in a study of cytomegalovirus exposure and HLA in healthy donors. Researchers ran the PCR with 60 Vbeta and 13 Jbeta primers. Profiled with immunoSEQ multiplex PCR; TCRdb holds only in-frame clones, not every one. The sample includes about 90,000 clones, about three fifths of them seen just once. The specimen sequenced was PBMCs. The source of these receptors is a woman aged 25 to 39 in good health and CMV-seropositive.

Comment on this clone: The junction departs from the called germline gene at one end, perhaps through a read error. The J gene is TRBJ1-2, the V gene TRBV2; 10 bases are a match to TRBD1. In germline, CDR1 is SNHLY, CDR2 FYNNEI. The CDR3 totals 15 residues. DNA of the CDR3: TGTGCCAGCAGAGAAGGGACAGGGGCGAACTATGGCTACACCTTC. It encodes CASREGTGANYGYTF.

J is TRBJ1-5 and V is TRBV6-5; perhaps TRBD1 as D (5 bases). The V end was cut by 2 bases, the J end by 0 bases, with 11 bases between. The CDR3 length is 16 residues. Germline loops: CDR1 MNHEY, CDR2 SVGAGI. DNA for the CDR3: TGTGCCAGCAGTTACCGAACCAGGGATAGCAATCAGCCCCAGCATTTT. Translating gives CASSYRTRDSNQPQHF.

The gene calls are TRBV5-8 and TRBJ2-1; 7 bases agree with TRBD1. Germline trimming cut 4 bases from V and 8 bases from J; bases unmatched to any gene: 15. The CDR3 runs to 16 residues. Germline CDR1 and CDR2: SGHTS and YDEGEE. The CDR3 protein is CASSGNRGTGVHEQFF. CDR3 nucleotides: TGTGCCAGCAGCGGGAACAGGGGCACAGGGGTCCATGAGCAGTTCTTC.

The chain links TRBV7-9 to TRBJ2-3; D may be TRBD1 (5 bases). The germline V gene encodes CDR1 SEHNR and CDR2 FQNEAQ (reference sequence). This CDR3 comprises 14 residues. The V end was cut by 1 base, the J end by 1 base, with 6 bases between. Written as DNA, the CDR3 is TGTGCCAGCAGCTTAGTAGGGGGCACAGATACGCAGTATTTT. Translation gives CASSLVGGTDTQYF. The entire variable domain, with the rest obtained from reference TRBV7-9 and TRBJ2-3, is as follows: DTGVSQNPRHKITKRGQNVTFRCDPISEHNRLYWYRQTLGQGPEFLTYFQNEAQLEKSRLLSDRFSAERPKGSFSTLEIQRTEQGDSAMYLCASSLVGGTDTQYFGPGTRLTVL.

This clone counts as medium-sized (0.01 to 0.1%). J is TRBJ1-2 and V is TRBV4-1; D uncertain. V lost 0 bases and J lost 8, with 10 bases in between. Germline V CDR1 and CDR2: MGHRA, YSYEKL. CDR3 length: 13 residues. The CDR3 DNA reads as TGCGCCAGCAGCCAAGATCTCGGAGGCGGCTACACCTTC. Encoded protein: CASSQDLGGGYTF.

The V call is TRBV9, the J call TRBJ1-1; the match to TRBD1 covers 11 bases. CDR1 SGDLS and CDR2 YYNGEE come from the germline V gene. The V segment lost 4 bases and the J segment 6 bases; nucleotides outside the gene matches: 17. CDR3 length: 18 amino acids. The CDR3 sequence: CASSLTPGQGVGIAEAFF. CDR3 nucleotide sequence: TGTGCCAGCAGCCTTACCCCGGGACAGGGGGTCGGCATCGCTGAAGCTTTCTTT.